Below, 20 T cell receptor beta chains from the same sample are listed, as sequenced in a study of T cells expressing NK-cell markers. TCRdb reprocessed the 5' RACE reads, keeping one entry per CDR3 protein, no DNA. The sample includes around 550,000 distinct CDR3 sequences. Input material: blood T cells: a sorted CD56 or NKG2C T cell subset, CD4+ or CD8+ T cells, or bulk PBMC T cells (not recorded which). These receptors all come from a man between 18 and 29 years old in good health.

The chain couples TRBV7-8 to TRBJ2-3. The CDR3 contains 15 residues. Looked up from germline, CDR1 is SGHVS and CDR2 is FQNEAQ. This CDR3 reads CASSLGNLGSDTQYF.

The V and J genes are TRBV7-9 and TRBJ1-1; there is no DNA to check the TCRdb D call of TRBD1. This CDR3 spans 15 amino acids. The V gene's germline CDR1 is SEHNR and CDR2 FQNEAQ (reference sequence). CDR3 loop: CASSLVVGRETEAFF. Full variable domain (outside the CDR3, taken from reference TRBV7-9 and TRBJ1-1): DTGVSQNPRHKITKRGQNVTFRCDPISEHNRLYWYRQTLGQGPEFLTYFQNEAQLEKSRLLSDRFSAERPKGSFSTLEIQRTEQGDSAMYLCASSLVVGRETEAFFGQGTRLTVV.

The rearrangement uses TRBV6-5 and TRBJ1-1; the D call from TCRdb, TRBD1, cannot be confirmed without DNA. Per the germline V gene, CDR1 is MNHEY and CDR2 is SVGAGI. This CDR3 region has 14 residues. The CDR3 here is CASSRRTGGADAFF.

The chain's CDR3 is CASSRAEANRANTEAFF. The chain recombines TRBV4-2 with TRBJ1-1; the TRBD1 assignment by TCRdb is unverifiable without DNA. Germline CDR1 is LGHNA and CDR2 is YNFKEQ. There are 17 residues in the CDR3.

The chain uses TRBV7-2 and TRBJ1-1; checking the TCRdb D call of TRBD1 is not possible without DNA. Germline lookup yields CDR1 SGHTA and CDR2 FQGNSA. The CDR3 runs 13 residues. CDR3 amino acids: CASSYDRPPEAFF.

V gene TRBV11-2 combines with J gene TRBJ2-1; TCRdb's D call, TRBD2, is unchecked because there is no DNA. The CDR3 extends over 16 amino acids. Germline V CDR1 and CDR2: SGHAT, FQNNGV. The CDR3 here is CASSSTSGRAVNEQFF.

V is TRBV29-1 and J is TRBJ2-2; there is no DNA to check the TCRdb D call of TRBD1. From germline, CDR1 is SQVTM and CDR2 ANQGSEA. The CDR3 extends over 12 amino acids. This CDR3 is CSAGTSTGELFF.

The rearrangement links TRBV10-3 to TRBJ2-7; with no DNA, the TCRdb D assignment of TRBD2 cannot be verified. Looked up from germline, CDR1 is ENHRY and CDR2 is SYGVKD. This CDR3 is 14 amino acids long. CDR3 in amino acids: CAISEVTSVYEQYF.

The chain joins TRBV6-1 to TRBJ2-1; the D gene TCRdb calls, TRBD1, cannot be checked with no DNA. Looked up from germline, CDR1 is MNHNS and CDR2 is SASEGT. The CDR3 contains 15 residues. Here the CDR3 reads CASNQGSRDYNEQFF.

This sequence joins TRBV6-5 and TRBJ2-7; the D call of TRBD2 rests on TCRdb alone, since no DNA is present to check it. The CDR3 covers 16 residues. Germline V lookup: CDR1 MNHEY, CDR2 SVGAGI. The CDR3 sequence is CASSWLAGGLPYEQYF.

This chain joins TRBV12-3 or TRBV12-4 and TRBJ1-2; the D gene TCRdb calls, TRBD1, cannot be checked with no DNA. The CDR3 is 13 residues long. The CDR3 region is CASSATEDYGYTF.

The rearrangement joins TRBV4-2 to TRBJ1-5; TCRdb indicates TRBD1, and absent DNA this call remains unverified. Germline values: CDR1 LGHNA, CDR2 YNFKEQ. The CDR3 is 15 residues long. CDR3 residues: CASSQAEGVIQPQHF.

The chain recombines TRBV12-3 or TRBV12-4 with TRBJ2-1. The CDR3 has 15 amino acids. CDR3 loop: CASSFGRRRPNEQFF.

V and J are TRBV6-1 and TRBJ1-3. Germline V CDR1 and CDR2: MNHNS, SASEGT. CDR3 size: 16 residues. The CDR3 is CASSDWGSDPGNTIYF.

The chain uses TRBV9 and TRBJ2-1; TCRdb calls TRBD2, which cannot be checked without DNA. CDR3 length equals 17 residues. The germline CDR1 and CDR2 sequences are SGDLS and YYNGEE. CDR3 residues: CASSPGLAGEIDNEQFF.

The rearrangement uses TRBV2 and TRBJ1-1. This CDR3 is built from 13 residues. CDR1 is SNHLY and CDR2 is FYNNEI in the germline V gene. CDR3: CASRPGREGPAFF.

The rearrangement links TRBV7-2 to TRBJ2-2; TCRdb names TRBD1, which stays unverified in the absence of DNA. The CDR3 has 16 amino acids. The germline V gene has CDR1 SGHTA and CDR2 FQGNSA. The chain's CDR3 is CASSLAVQGGPGELFF.

The chain combines TRBV15 with TRBJ2-5; TCRdb's D call of TRBD2 is untestable without DNA. The CDR3 totals 13 residues. Germline assignment: CDR1 LNHNV and CDR2 YYDKDF (reference sequence). This CDR3 is CATNEGGIETQYF.

V is TRBV5-1 and J is TRBJ2-2; TCRdb outputs TRBD2, but without DNA this stays unchecked. The CDR3 is 19 residues long. Per germline, CDR1 SGHRS and CDR2 YFSETQ. The CDR3 protein is CASSWGAGLAGGDTGELFF.

The CDR3: CASTSGTSPHETQYF. The V and J genes are TRBV12-3 or TRBV12-4 and TRBJ2-5; no DNA is available, so the TRBD2 call from TCRdb remains unchecked. This CDR3 is 15 amino acids long.